A selection of T cell receptor beta chains follows, all from one sample in a study of blood T cell repertoires in COVID-19. The repertoire was sequenced with immunoSEQ multiplex PCR; TCRdb's copy has only in-frame clones and lacks some. The data contain around 300,000 clones, roughly 90% of them singletons. The specimen was peripheral blood. All receptors come from a woman in her fifties or sixties with active or convalescent COVID-19. Both conserved end residues are part of each CDR3. A D gene is named only where the DNA matches it firmly. A clone size is listed for some rows: how often the clone was seen (once, few, many), or a class if it is expanded.

V: TRBV5-4; D: -; size: -; CDR3: CASSPRGGTNYGYTF
V: TRBV29-1; D: -; size: -; CDR3: CSVAWSTSTDTQYF
V: TRBV27; D: -; size: -; CDR3: CASPPVRGWDNQPQHF
V: TRBV13; D: TRBD2; size: -; CDR3: CASSLGLAGYEQYF
V: TRBV7-7; D: TRBD2; size: once; CDR3: CASSFSGGWGETQYF
V: TRBV3-1/TRBV3-2; D: -; size: -; CDR3: CASSQDLGGHNEQFF
V: TRBV29-1; D: TRBD1; size: -; CDR3: CSVGQFYEQYF
V: TRBV6-5; D: TRBD2; size: -; CDR3: CASRATSGVEQYF
V: TRBV9; D: TRBD1; size: -; CDR3: CASSVGDYRDRFAEAFF
V: TRBV5-6; D: -; size: -; CDR3: CASSLGTGAGVEQFF
V: TRBV2; D: -; size: -; CDR3: CASSAKQNNEQFF
V: TRBV12-3/TRBV12-4; D: TRBD2; size: -; CDR3: CASSRGVGEQFF
V: TRBV5-5; D: TRBD1; size: -; CDR3: CASSLSGTATSQPQHF
V: TRBV4-1; D: TRBD2; size: -; CDR3: CASSQVGVAGGGETQYF
V: TRBV4-3; D: TRBD1; size: -; CDR3: CASSQDRLQGVSYGYTF
V: TRBV6-2/TRBV6-3; D: -; size: -; CDR3: CASSSRETATNEKLFF
V: TRBV3-1/TRBV3-2; D: TRBD1; size: -; CDR3: CASSQVRFWTGGDYQPQHF
V: TRBV18; D: TRBD1; size: -; CDR3: CASSPGTGDSPLHF
V: TRBV11-3; D: -; size: -; CDR3: CASSLNRDNEQFF
V: TRBV28; D: -; size: -; CDR3: CASSSSYEQYF
V: TRBV29-1; D: -; size: once; CDR3: CSVQDTGFNEKLFF
V: TRBV10-3; D: -; size: -; CDR3: CAIRAPTGNTEAFF
V: TRBV28; D: -; size: -; CDR3: CASSPEYNSPLHF
V: TRBV9; D: TRBD1; size: -; CDR3: CASSLGTDIHYGYTF
V: TRBV30; D: -; size: -; CDR3: CAWSTQALNTEAFF
V: TRBV2; D: TRBD1; size: -; CDR3: CASSAPTGGRETQYF
V: TRBV4-2; D: -; size: -; CDR3: CASSQEVGEGYTF
V: TRBV7-2; D: -; size: -; CDR3: CASSPPGTWEQYF
V: TRBV4-2; D: TRBD2; size: -; CDR3: CASSQEFLAGGLETQYF
V: TRBV3-1/TRBV3-2; D: -; size: -; CDR3: CASSQEGQTYEQYF
V: TRBV5-4; D: TRBD1; size: once; CDR3: CASSPQGPWTGANVLTF